Described below is a single T cell receptor beta chain sequence and its context. Its antigen remains unknown. The data belong to a study of T cells in narcolepsy. About the research overall: Patients with NT1 or NT2 and healthy control donors were enrolled.

Whole-study findings and limits: Autoreactive HCRT-specific and TRIB2-specific clonotypes were marked in same-patient CSF-versus-blood CD4+ comparisons. No autoreactive T cell clone sequences appeared in some memory CD4+ repertoires. Autoreactive clonotypes reportedly recurred in blood of same and different patients, not controls.

Per germline, CDR1 MDHEN and CDR2 SYDVKM. The V segment lost 2 bases and the J segment 3 bases; nucleotides outside the gene matches: 6. The CDR3 loop spans 19 amino acids. The data were produced by immunoSEQ multiplex PCR, yet TCRdb's version contains in-frame clones alone and is incomplete. The sample has fewer than 30,000 clones, around 85% seen once. This receptor was obtained from a human donor in good health. The specimen sequenced was memory (CD45RA-) CD4+ T cells from blood. V usage is TRBV28 and J usage is TRBJ2-6; 14 bases fit TRBD2. The CDR3 DNA is TGTGCCAGCAGTTTACTTCCGGGACTAGCGGGAGATGGGGCCAACGTCCTGACTTTC. It specifies CASSLLPGLAGDGANVLTF. Based on the CDR3 plus reference TRBV28 and TRBJ2-6, the full variable domain is DVKVTQSSRYLVKRTGEKVFLECVQDMDHENMFWYRQDPGLGLRLIYFSYDVKMKEKGDIPEGYSVSREKKERFSLILESASTNQTSMYLCASSLLPGLAGDGANVLTFGAGSRLTVL.